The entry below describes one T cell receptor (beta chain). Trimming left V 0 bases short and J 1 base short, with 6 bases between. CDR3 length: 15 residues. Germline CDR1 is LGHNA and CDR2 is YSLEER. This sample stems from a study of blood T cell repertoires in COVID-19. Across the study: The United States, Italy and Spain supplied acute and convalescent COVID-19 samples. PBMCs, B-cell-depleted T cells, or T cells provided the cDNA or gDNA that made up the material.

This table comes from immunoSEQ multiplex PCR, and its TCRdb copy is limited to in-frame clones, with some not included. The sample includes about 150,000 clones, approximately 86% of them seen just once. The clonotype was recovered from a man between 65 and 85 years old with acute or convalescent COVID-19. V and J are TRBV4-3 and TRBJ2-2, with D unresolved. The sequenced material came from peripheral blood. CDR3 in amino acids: CASSQDPGNTGELFF. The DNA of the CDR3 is TGCGCCAGCAGCCAAGATCCGGGGAACACCGGGGAGCTGTTTTTT.